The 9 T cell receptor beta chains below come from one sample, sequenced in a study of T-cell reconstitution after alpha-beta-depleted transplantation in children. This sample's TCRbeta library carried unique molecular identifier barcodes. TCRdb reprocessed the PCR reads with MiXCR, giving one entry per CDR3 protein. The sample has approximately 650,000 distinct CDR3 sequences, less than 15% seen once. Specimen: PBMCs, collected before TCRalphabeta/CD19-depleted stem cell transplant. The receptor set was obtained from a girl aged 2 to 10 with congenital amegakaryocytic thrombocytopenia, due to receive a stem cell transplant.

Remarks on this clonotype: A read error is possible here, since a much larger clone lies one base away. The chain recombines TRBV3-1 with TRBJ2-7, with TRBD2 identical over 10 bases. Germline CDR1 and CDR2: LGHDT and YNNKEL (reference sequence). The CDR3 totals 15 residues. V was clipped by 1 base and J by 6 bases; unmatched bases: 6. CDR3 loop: CASSQAASGGFEQYF. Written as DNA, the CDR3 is TGTGCCAGCAGCCAAGCGGCTAGCGGGGGTTTCGAGCAGTACTTC.

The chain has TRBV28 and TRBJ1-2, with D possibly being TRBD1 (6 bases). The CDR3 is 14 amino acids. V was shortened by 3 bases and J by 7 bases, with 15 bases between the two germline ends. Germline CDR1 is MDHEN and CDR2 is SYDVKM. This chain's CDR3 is CASSFLDRESGYTF. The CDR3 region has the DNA TGTGCCAGCAGTTTCTTGGACAGAGAGAGTGGCTACACCTTC.

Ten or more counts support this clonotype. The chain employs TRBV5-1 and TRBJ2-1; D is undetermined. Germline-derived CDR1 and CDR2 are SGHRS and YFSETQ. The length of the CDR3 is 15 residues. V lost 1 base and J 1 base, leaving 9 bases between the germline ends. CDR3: CASSLFSRSYNEQFF. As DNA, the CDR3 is TGCGCCAGCAGCTTGTTTAGCCGATCCTACAATGAGCAGTTCTTC.

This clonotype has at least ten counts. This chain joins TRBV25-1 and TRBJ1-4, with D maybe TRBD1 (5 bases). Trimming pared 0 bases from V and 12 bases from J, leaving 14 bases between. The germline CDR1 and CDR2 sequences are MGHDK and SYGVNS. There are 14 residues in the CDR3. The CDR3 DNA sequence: TGTGCCAGCAGTGAATACTGGTCCGGGGGAGAACTGTTTTTT. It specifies CASSEYWSGGELFF.

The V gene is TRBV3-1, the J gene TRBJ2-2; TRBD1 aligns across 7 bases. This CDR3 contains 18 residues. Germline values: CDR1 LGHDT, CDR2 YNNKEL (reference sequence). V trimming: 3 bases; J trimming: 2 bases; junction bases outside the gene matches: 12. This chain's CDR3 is CASSHRDRDGRNTGELFF. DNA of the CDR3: TGTGCCAGCAGCCACAGAGACAGGGATGGTCGCAACACCGGGGAGCTGTTTTTT.

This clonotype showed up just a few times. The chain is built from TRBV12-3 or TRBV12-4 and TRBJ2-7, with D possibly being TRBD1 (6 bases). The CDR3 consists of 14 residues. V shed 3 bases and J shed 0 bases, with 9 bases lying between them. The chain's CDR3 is CASSLWGRSYEQYF. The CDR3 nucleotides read TGTGCCAGCAGTTTGTGGGGGCGCTCCTACGAGCAGTACTTC.

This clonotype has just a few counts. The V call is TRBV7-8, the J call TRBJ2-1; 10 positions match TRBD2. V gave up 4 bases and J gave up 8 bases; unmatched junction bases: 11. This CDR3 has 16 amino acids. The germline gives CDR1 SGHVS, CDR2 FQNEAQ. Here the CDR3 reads CASSSRWTSGSDEQFF. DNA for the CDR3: TGTGCCAGCAGCTCCCGATGGACTAGCGGAAGCGATGAGCAGTTCTTC.

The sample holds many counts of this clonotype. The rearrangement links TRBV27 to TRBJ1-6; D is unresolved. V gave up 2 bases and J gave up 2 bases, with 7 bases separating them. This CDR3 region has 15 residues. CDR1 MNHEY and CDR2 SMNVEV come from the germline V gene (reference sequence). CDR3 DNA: TGTGCCAGCAGTTTAGAAGGAACCTATAATTCACCCCTCCACTTT. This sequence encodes CASSLEGTYNSPLHF.

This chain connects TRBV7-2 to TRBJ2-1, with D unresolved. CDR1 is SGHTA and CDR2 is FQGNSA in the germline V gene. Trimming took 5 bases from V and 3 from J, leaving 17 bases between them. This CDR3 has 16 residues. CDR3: CASSTRTVQIYNEQFF. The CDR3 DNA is TGTGCCAGCAGCACCCGGACCGTTCAGATCTACAATGAGCAGTTCTTC. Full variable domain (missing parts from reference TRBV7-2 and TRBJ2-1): GAGVSQSPSNKVTEKGKDVELRCDPISGHTALYWYRQSLGQGLEFLIYFQGNSAPDKSGLPSDRFSAERTGGSVSTLTIQRTQQEDSAVYLCASSTRTVQIYNEQFFGPGTRLTVL.